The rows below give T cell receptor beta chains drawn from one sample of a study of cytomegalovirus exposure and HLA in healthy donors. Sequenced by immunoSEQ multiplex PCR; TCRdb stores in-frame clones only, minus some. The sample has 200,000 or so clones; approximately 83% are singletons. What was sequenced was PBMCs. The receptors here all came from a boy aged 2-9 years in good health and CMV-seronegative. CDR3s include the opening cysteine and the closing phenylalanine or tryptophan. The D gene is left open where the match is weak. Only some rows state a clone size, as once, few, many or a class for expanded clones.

CDR3aa: CASSLAGGLQETQYF
CDR3nt: TGTGCCAGCAGCTTAGCGGGGGGGCTTCAAGAGACCCAGTACTTC
len: 15
j_gene: TRBJ2-5
v_gene: TRBV7-2
abundance: NA
d_gene: NA

CDR3aa: CAWNRAAEAFF
CDR3nt: TGTGCCTGGAACAGGGCGGCTGAAGCTTTCTTT
len: 11
j_gene: TRBJ1-1
v_gene: TRBV30
abundance: NA
d_gene: NA

CDR3aa: CATARGTTMNTEAFF
CDR3nt: TGTGCCACTGCCCGGGGGACGACCATGAACACTGAAGCTTTCTTT
len: 15
j_gene: TRBJ1-1
v_gene: TRBV19
abundance: NA
d_gene: NA

CDR3aa: CASSLGHRGGTEAFF
CDR3nt: TGTGCCAGCAGCTTAGGTCACAGGGGGGGCACTGAAGCTTTCTTT
len: 15
j_gene: TRBJ1-1
v_gene: TRBV7-9
abundance: NA
d_gene: TRBD1

CDR3aa: CASSLATGGNTEAFF
CDR3nt: TGCGCCAGCAGCTTGGCCACAGGGGGGAACACTGAAGCTTTCTTT
len: 15
j_gene: TRBJ1-1
v_gene: TRBV5-1
abundance: few
d_gene: TRBD1

CDR3aa: CASSEQYQETQYF
CDR3nt: TGTGCCAGTAGTGAACAGTACCAAGAGACCCAGTACTTC
len: 13
j_gene: TRBJ2-5
v_gene: TRBV19
abundance: NA
d_gene: NA

CDR3aa: CAISETGGNGAFF
CDR3nt: TGTGCCATCAGTGAGACAGGGGGGAACGGAGCTTTCTTT
len: 13
j_gene: TRBJ1-1
v_gene: TRBV10-3
abundance: NA
d_gene: TRBD1

CDR3aa: CASSVGGASSYEQYF
CDR3nt: TGTGCCAGCAGCGTCGGGGGGGCGAGCTCCTACGAGCAGTACTTC
len: 15
j_gene: TRBJ2-7
v_gene: TRBV2
abundance: once
d_gene: TRBD2

CDR3aa: CASSLGQGGTDTQYF
CDR3nt: TGTGCCAGCAGCTTAGGGCAGGGAGGTACAGATACGCAGTATTTT
len: 15
j_gene: TRBJ2-3
v_gene: TRBV7-9
abundance: NA
d_gene: NA

CDR3aa: CASSFGGNGYTF
CDR3nt: TGTGCCAGCAGTTTCGGGGGGAATGGCTACACCTTC
len: 12
j_gene: TRBJ1-2
v_gene: TRBV6-6
abundance: NA
d_gene: NA

CDR3aa: CASTMDGGQSTDTQYF
CDR3nt: TGTGCCAGTACCATGGACGGGGGGCAGAGCACAGATACGCAGTATTTT
len: 16
j_gene: TRBJ2-3
v_gene: TRBV19
abundance: NA
d_gene: NA

CDR3aa: CASSFPGSSPLHF
CDR3nt: TGTGCCAGCAGCTTCCCCGGTTCTTCACCCCTCCACTTT
len: 13
j_gene: TRBJ1-6
v_gene: TRBV7-8
abundance: NA
d_gene: NA

CDR3aa: CASSSAGGNTIYF
CDR3nt: TGTGCCAGCAGCTCCGCGGGCGGAAACACCATATATTTT
len: 13
j_gene: TRBJ1-3
v_gene: TRBV7-8
abundance: NA
d_gene: NA

CDR3aa: CASSRDRGHHGELFF
CDR3nt: TGTGCCAGCAGCCGGGACAGGGGACATCACGGGGAGCTGTTTTTT
len: 15
j_gene: TRBJ2-2
v_gene: TRBV7-9
abundance: NA
d_gene: TRBD1

CDR3aa: CASSPTGFMNTEAFF
CDR3nt: TGTGCCAGTAGCCCCACAGGGTTCATGAACACTGAAGCTTTCTTT
len: 15
j_gene: TRBJ1-1
v_gene: TRBV19
abundance: NA
d_gene: NA

CDR3aa: CASSLAPTGDQPQHF
CDR3nt: TGTGCCAGCAGCTTAGCCCCGACAGGGGATCAGCCCCAGCATTTT
len: 15
j_gene: TRBJ1-5
v_gene: TRBV7-2
abundance: NA
d_gene: TRBD1

CDR3aa: CASSVGDSNEQFF
CDR3nt: TGTGCCAGCAGCGTAGGGGACAGCAATGAGCAGTTCTTC
len: 13
j_gene: TRBJ2-1
v_gene: TRBV9
abundance: NA
d_gene: TRBD1

CDR3aa: CASSQPRDRESEQYF
CDR3nt: TGCGCCAGCAGTCAACCGAGAGACAGGGAGAGCGAGCAGTACTTC
len: 15
j_gene: TRBJ2-7
v_gene: TRBV23-1
abundance: NA
d_gene: TRBD1

CDR3aa: CASSSAPGLGGNEQFF
CDR3nt: TGTGCCAGTAGTAGTGCGCCGGGACTAGGGGGCAATGAGCAGTTCTTC
len: 16
j_gene: TRBJ2-1
v_gene: TRBV19
abundance: NA
d_gene: TRBD2

CDR3aa: CASSAQATNEKLFF
CDR3nt: TGTGCCAGCAGCGCACAGGCCACTAATGAAAAACTGTTTTTT
len: 14
j_gene: TRBJ1-4
v_gene: TRBV9
abundance: NA
d_gene: NA

CDR3aa: CASSSRQDRQETQYF
CDR3nt: TGTGCCAGCAGCTCCCGACAGGACCGCCAAGAGACCCAGTACTTC
len: 15
j_gene: TRBJ2-5
v_gene: TRBV7-3
abundance: NA
d_gene: NA

CDR3aa: CASRHQAGYNQPQHF
CDR3nt: TGTGCCAGCAGACACCAGGCAGGCTACAATCAGCCCCAGCATTTT
len: 15
j_gene: TRBJ1-5
v_gene: TRBV27
abundance: NA
d_gene: NA

CDR3aa: CASKLGGAYNEQFF
CDR3nt: TGTGCCAGCAAGTTAGGGGGCGCCTACAATGAGCAGTTCTTC
len: 14
j_gene: TRBJ2-1
v_gene: TRBV2
abundance: NA
d_gene: TRBD1

CDR3aa: CASSLVAHNYGYTF
CDR3nt: TGCGCCAGCAGCTTGGTGGCCCATAACTATGGCTACACCTTC
len: 14
j_gene: TRBJ1-2
v_gene: TRBV5-1
abundance: NA
d_gene: NA

CDR3aa: CASSWGTGPTDTQYF
CDR3nt: TGTGCCAGCAGCTGGGGGACAGGGCCCACAGATACGCAGTATTTT
len: 15
j_gene: TRBJ2-3
v_gene: TRBV5-8
abundance: NA
d_gene: TRBD1

CDR3aa: CASSEREAKNIQYF
CDR3nt: TGTGCCAGCAGTGAGAGGGAGGCCAAAAACATTCAGTACTTC
len: 14
j_gene: TRBJ2-4
v_gene: TRBV2
abundance: NA
d_gene: NA

CDR3aa: CASTSPGQGAGYTF
CDR3nt: TGTGCCAGCACCTCTCCGGGACAGGGGGCTGGCTACACCTTC
len: 14
j_gene: TRBJ1-2
v_gene: TRBV27
abundance: NA
d_gene: TRBD1

CDR3aa: CASSPRQSTDTQYF
CDR3nt: TGCGCCAGCAGCCCGAGACAGAGCACAGATACGCAGTATTTT
len: 14
j_gene: TRBJ2-3
v_gene: TRBV4-3
abundance: NA
d_gene: NA

CDR3aa: CASSSSSGGTDTQYF
CDR3nt: TGCGCCAGCAGTTCGAGTAGCGGGGGCACAGATACGCAGTATTTT
len: 15
j_gene: TRBJ2-3
v_gene: TRBV5-1
abundance: NA
d_gene: TRBD2

CDR3aa: CASRPTGYNEQFF
CDR3nt: TGTGCCAGCAGGCCGACAGGGTACAATGAGCAGTTCTTC
len: 13
j_gene: TRBJ2-1
v_gene: TRBV6-5
abundance: once
d_gene: TRBD1

CDR3aa: CSSSFGHGYTF
CDR3nt: TGTTCCAGCAGCTTTGGGCATGGCTACACCTTC
len: 11
j_gene: TRBJ1-2
v_gene: TRBV7-9
abundance: NA
d_gene: NA

CDR3aa: CASSHTWTGAYQETQYF
CDR3nt: TGTGCCAGCAGCCATACCTGGACAGGGGCATACCAAGAGACCCAGTACTTC
len: 17
j_gene: TRBJ2-5
v_gene: TRBV5-5
abundance: NA
d_gene: TRBD1

CDR3aa: CASSPPVQHEQYF
CDR3nt: TGTGCCAGCTCACCACCAGTACAGCACGAGCAGTACTTC
len: 13
j_gene: TRBJ2-7
v_gene: TRBV18
abundance: NA
d_gene: NA

CDR3aa: CASSQARGNYGYTF
CDR3nt: TGTGCCAGCAGCCAAGCGCGGGGGAACTATGGCTACACCTTC
len: 14
j_gene: TRBJ1-2
v_gene: TRBV4-2
abundance: NA
d_gene: NA

CDR3aa: CASSLLSSGNTIYF
CDR3nt: TGTGCCAGCAGCCTTCTTAGCTCTGGAAACACCATATATTTT
len: 14
j_gene: TRBJ1-3
v_gene: TRBV7-2
abundance: NA
d_gene: NA

CDR3aa: CASSYSQSGAYEQYF
CDR3nt: TGTGCCAGCAGTTACTCCCAGTCGGGGGCCTACGAGCAGTACTTC
len: 15
j_gene: TRBJ2-7
v_gene: TRBV6-5
abundance: NA
d_gene: NA

CDR3aa: CASSSDRDTEAFF
CDR3nt: TGTGCCAGCAGCTCCGACAGGGACACTGAAGCTTTCTTT
len: 13
j_gene: TRBJ1-1
v_gene: TRBV7-3
abundance: NA
d_gene: TRBD1

CDR3aa: CASSLATGSYGYTF
CDR3nt: TGCGCCAGCAGCTTGGCTACAGGGAGCTATGGCTACACCTTC
len: 14
j_gene: TRBJ1-2
v_gene: TRBV5-1
abundance: NA
d_gene: NA

CDR3aa: CASSPWTSGRYEQYF
CDR3nt: TGTGCCAGCTCACCATGGACTAGCGGCCGCTACGAGCAGTACTTC
len: 15
j_gene: TRBJ2-7
v_gene: TRBV18
abundance: NA
d_gene: TRBD2

CDR3aa: CASSLVGGEGQTFF
CDR3nt: TGTGCCAGCAGCTTAGTTGGGGGGGAGGGTCAAACTTTCTTT
len: 14
j_gene: TRBJ1-1
v_gene: TRBV7-9
abundance: NA
d_gene: NA

CDR3aa: CASSIDLWAPPSGYGYTF
CDR3nt: TGTGCCAGTAGTATAGATCTATGGGCCCCCCCAAGCGGCTATGGCTACACCTTC
len: 18
j_gene: TRBJ1-2
v_gene: TRBV19
abundance: NA
d_gene: NA

CDR3aa: CASSSGQSSYEQYF
CDR3nt: TGTGCCAGCAGCTCCGGACAGTCGAGCTACGAGCAGTACTTC
len: 14
j_gene: TRBJ2-7
v_gene: TRBV6-1
abundance: NA
d_gene: NA